The T cell receptor (beta chain) described here comes from a study of blood T cell repertoires in COVID-19. In the study overall: PBMCs, B-cell-depleted T cells, or T cells were the source of the cDNA or gDNA that made up the material.

Assay: immunoSEQ multiplex PCR; the TCRdb copy retains only in-frame clones and omits some. The sample carries about 420,000 clones, over 85% recorded once. Enrollment of patients from Seattle took place during active infection, with longitudinal follow-up. V was clipped by 6 bases and J by 10 bases, with 10 bases between them. Germline V gives CDR1 MNHEY, CDR2 SVGAGI. The length of the CDR3 is 12 residues. The genes are TRBV6-5 and TRBJ1-6; no definite D call. The sequence was obtained from a man aged 18 to 30 with COVID-19, enrolled during active disease. The specimen sequenced was peripheral blood. Here the CDR3 DNA reads TGTGCCAGCAGGAGCAGGCCCTCACCCCTCCACTTT. This sequence encodes CASRSRPSPLHF.